The 16 T cell receptor beta chains below were found in one sample sequenced in a study of T-cell reconstitution after alpha-beta-depleted transplantation in children. Unique molecular identifiers tagged the TCRbeta library. TCRdb ran MiXCR on the PCR reads and lists one entry per CDR3 protein. Of about 400,000 distinct CDR3 sequences detected, about 20% appear once; the ten largest clones hold about 3.8%. Material: PBMCs from the stem cell graft donor, obtained from the stem cell graft. These receptors were obtained from a human donor who donated a stem cell graft to a child with acute myeloid leukemia.

The CDR3 region is CASSPSRPGFEGNTIYF. Here the CDR3 DNA reads TGTGCCAGCAGCCCCTCCAGGCCAGGGTTCGAGGGAAACACCATATATTTT. This chain connects TRBV3-1 to TRBJ1-3; a weak D match, TRBD1 (5 bases). The CDR3 length is 17 residues. Germline V lookup: CDR1 LGHDT, CDR2 YNNKEL (reference sequence). V lost 4 bases, J lost 4 bases, and 20 bases lay in between.

This CDR3 reads CASSRTTGTEQFF. CDR3 in DNA: TGTGCCAGCAGCCGAACTACAGGGACTGAGCAGTTCTTC. V is TRBV12-3 or TRBV12-4 and J is TRBJ2-1; possible D gene TRBD1, 6 bases. Trimming pared 6 bases from V and 9 bases from J, leaving 15 bases between. CDR3 length: 13 residues.

The chain carries TRBV27 and TRBJ2-7, with D maybe TRBD2 (6 bases). The CDR3 has 17 residues. The germline V gene has CDR1 MNHEY and CDR2 SMNVEV (reference sequence). V gave up 0 bases and J gave up 5 bases, with 20 bases separating them. CDR3 protein: CASSLSGGVVLVHEQYF. The DNA of the CDR3 is TGTGCCAGCAGTTTATCGGGGGGAGTAGTCCTTGTCCACGAGCAGTACTTC.

This clonotype was recorded a few times. This sequence joins TRBV13 and TRBJ2-4; the D gene is possibly TRBD1 (5 bases). The length of the CDR3 is 15 residues. Per germline, CDR1 PRHDT and CDR2 FYEKMQ (reference sequence). V was trimmed by 4 bases and J by 3 bases, leaving 13 bases between them. The CDR3 loop reads CASSSPTAGKNIQYF. CDR3 nucleotide sequence: TGTGCCAGCAGCTCGCCGACAGCAGGCAAAAACATTCAGTACTTC.

The chain uses TRBV12-3 or TRBV12-4 and TRBJ1-2; D remains unclear. The CDR3 runs to 14 residues. The germline V and J ends were trimmed by 2 bases and 4 bases, with 11 bases remaining between them. The CDR3 spells CASSLQAAIYGYTF. Written as DNA, the CDR3 is TGTGCCAGCAGTTTACAGGCAGCTATCTATGGCTACACCTTC.

For the CDR3, the DNA is TGTGCCACCCTCTATGGCTACACCTTC. Amino acid sequence: CATLYGYTF. This rearrangement joins TRBV18 to TRBJ1-2; D unresolved. The CDR3 covers 9 residues. The V gene's germline CDR1 is KGHSH and CDR2 LQKENI. Trimming removed 10 bases from V and 4 bases from J, with 4 bases in between.

This clonotype was detected only a few times. The chain links TRBV7-3 to TRBJ2-1, with 11 positions matching TRBD2. The germline V gene encodes CDR1 SGHTA and CDR2 FQGTGA. The CDR3 contains 16 residues. J was trimmed by 7 bases and V by 1 base; bases with no gene match: 6. As DNA, the CDR3 is TGTGCCAGCAGCTTAAATCTAGCGGGAGGACGGAATGAGCAGTTCTTC. Amino acids: CASSLNLAGGRNEQFF.

The chain carries TRBV28 and TRBJ2-7, with TRBD2 identical over 8 bases. This CDR3 has 14 amino acids. The V gene end was trimmed by 3 bases and the J gene end by 4 bases; junction bases not matched to a gene: 5. Germline V gene lookup returns CDR1 MDHEN and CDR2 SYDVKM. CDR3 amino acids: CASSFYGGRYEQYF. CDR3 bases: TGTGCCAGCAGTTTTTACGGCGGGAGGTACGAGCAGTACTTC.

This clonotype was found a few times. V gene TRBV5-1 combines with J gene TRBJ1-5; D ambiguous. Germline CDR1 SGHRS, CDR2 YFSETQ. V shed 5 bases and J shed 0 bases, with 6 bases lying between them. CDR3 length: 13 residues. CDR3 sequence (DNA): TGCGCCAGCAGGGTGGATAGCAATCAGCCCCAGCATTTT. It codes for CASRVDSNQPQHF. Full variable domain (missing parts from reference TRBV5-1 and TRBJ1-5): KAGVTQTPRYLIKTRGQQVTLSCSPISGHRSVSWYQQTPGQGLQFLFEYFSETQRNKGNFPGRFSGRQFSNSRSEMNVSTLELGDSALYLCASRVDSNQPQHFGDGTRLSIL.

This clonotype was counted only a few times. The chain employs TRBV4-1 and TRBJ2-4; D might be TRBD2 (6 bases). V lost 6 bases and J 0 bases, leaving 12 bases between the germline ends. The CDR3 extends over 15 amino acids. Per germline, CDR1 MGHRA and CDR2 YSYEKL. CDR3 sequence (DNA): TGCGCCAGCAGTGCCAGCGGGCTAGCCAAAAACATTCAGTACTTC. It yields the protein CASSASGLAKNIQYF.

This clonotype was counted many times. The chain recombines TRBV18 with TRBJ2-5, with D hard to call. The CDR3 runs 14 residues. The germline CDR1 and CDR2 sequences are KGHSH and LQKENI. Trimming cost V 0 bases and J 3 bases, with 8 bases left between them. DNA for the CDR3: TGTGCCAGCTCACCACCGAGCTCCAAAGAGACCCAGTACTTC. The encoded protein is CASSPPSSKETQYF.

This chain links TRBV11-2 with TRBJ2-3, with D hard to call. The V end was cut by 4 bases, the J end by 8 bases, with 10 bases between. Germline CDR1 and CDR2: SGHAT and FQNNGV. The CDR3 runs to 12 residues. CDR3 nucleotide sequence: TGTGCCAGCAGCTACCCTTCCAGTACGCAGTATTTT. Amino acids: CASSYPSSTQYF.

The genes are TRBV4-1 and TRBJ2-7; perhaps TRBD2 as D (6 bases). This CDR3 has 14 residues. From germline, CDR1 is MGHRA and CDR2 YSYEKL. The V and J ends lost 3 bases and 2 bases respectively, with 11 bases between them. This CDR3 reads CASSHGTPTYEQYF. The CDR3 bases are TGCGCCAGCAGCCATGGGACTCCTACCTACGAGCAGTACTTC.

This clonotype has at least ten counts. The rearrangement uses TRBV10-3 and TRBJ2-1, with a weak D call TRBD2 (5 bases). Germline V gene lookup returns CDR1 ENHRY and CDR2 SYGVKD. The CDR3 extends over 15 amino acids. Trimming shortened V by 6 bases and J by 6 bases, and 18 bases separated the two germline ends. The CDR3 reads CAIRPSSEVGNEQFF. As DNA, the CDR3 is TGTGCCATCAGGCCGTCCTCGGAGGTAGGCAATGAGCAGTTCTTC.

The DNA for the CDR3 is TGCAGCGTTGAATTGGAGGGGGTGAACACTGAAGCTTTCTTT. It specifies CSVELEGVNTEAFF. The V call is TRBV29-1, the J call TRBJ1-1; maybe TRBD1 (6 bases). V lost 2 bases and J 0 bases, leaving 10 bases between the germline ends. The CDR3 has 14 residues. In germline, CDR1 is SQVTM, CDR2 ANQGSEA.

There are a few counts of this clonotype. This chain links TRBV4-2 with TRBJ2-2; 10 nucleotides agree with TRBD1. The CDR3 is made up of 15 amino acids. Germline CDR1 is LGHNA and CDR2 is YNFKEQ. Losses at the gene ends were 4 bases for V and 7 bases for J; bases not matched to a gene: 6. The CDR3 DNA sequence: TGTGCCAGCAGCCTGGGACAGGGGCGCGGCGGGGAGCTGTTTTTT. Protein product: CASSLGQGRGGELFF.